The clone carrying this T cell receptor beta chain was detected ten times or more. The antigen is not known. Time point denoted: newly diagnosed GD, antithyroid drugs for less than 3 months. Isolated PBMC RNA provided the starting material for the TCR library. The data were obtained in a study of regulatory T cells in long-lasting Graves disease. General study findings and limits: Persistent disease showed a preference for TRBV28, TRBJ1-2 and TRBJ2-5.

HTBI primers from iRepertoire and Arm-PCR of CDR3 regions yielded the TCR beta libraries. In the original workflow: The identification of about 66 TRBV and 14 to 15 TRBJ segments was made across samples. TCRdb reanalysed the multiplex PCR reads using MiXCR and keeps one entry per CDR3 protein. TCRdb, not the original authors, processed these V and J calls. The sample shows roughly 410,000 distinct CDR3 sequences, approximately 15% of them seen only once. Germline CDR1 and CDR2: MNHEY and SMNVEV (reference sequence). CDR3 length: 15 residues. Trimming pared 4 bases from V and 1 base from J, leaving 12 bases between. The sample was also reused in another study, on T cells in Graves' hyperthyroidism and ophthalmopathy.

The V call is TRBV27, the J call TRBJ2-3; D not resolved. Material: peripheral blood mononuclear cells (PBMCs), obtained at new diagnosis, from a patient treated with antithyroid drugs. The sequence came from a woman aged 40 to 49 with Graves disease. CDR3 nucleotides: TGTGCCAGCAGTTCCCAGGTTAGAGGCACAGATACGCAGTATTTT. It encodes CASSSQVRGTDTQYF.